This TCR beta chain was captured by sequencing in a study of shared clonotypes between healthy human individuals. Study observations and caveats: Sequencing of the sorted subsets was shown by rarefaction to be incomplete despite large depth. In several donors, approximately 5% of naive CD4 clonotypes appeared in common.

An even split of each subset's genomic DNA across several immunoSEQ plates was performed. In the source study's methods: ImmunoSEQ output held junction-only sequences without quality scores, so filtering differed. Sequencing was performed with immunoSEQ multiplex PCR; in TCRdb, only in-frame clones are kept and a portion is missing. V and J calls and clone size are those listed in that table; D and trimming were worked out from the DNA. The sample has fewer than 400,000 clones, roughly 70% seen once; the top ten hold 10%. Deletions cut 3 bases from V and 3 bases from J, with 11 bases between. The germline V gene has CDR1 MGHRA and CDR2 YSYEKL. CDR3 length: 15 residues. This clone was counted between two and nine times. Its matching antigen is unknown.

This TCR was sampled from a man aged 25 to 45 in good health. This chain joins TRBV4-1 and TRBJ1-4, with unresolved D. The specimen sequenced was memory CD4+ T cells sorted from blood. Subset meaning: CD45RA-negative fraction. CDR3 nucleotides: TGCGCCAGCAGCCAGGCTGCCAGTCCTAATGAAAAACTGTTTTTT. This translates into CASSQAASPNEKLFF.